These T cell receptor beta chains were read from a single sample in a study of early T cells in non-severe SARS-CoV-2 infection. Each CDR3 protein gets one entry after TCRdb re-called the 5' RACE reads with MiXCR. The repertoire holds some 36,000 distinct CDR3 sequences, with 6% to 7.5% as singletons. The sample here was whole blood, taken at baseline. These receptors originate from an adult who was a healthcare worker with PCR-confirmed SARS-CoV-2 infection or an uninfected control (not recorded which). Each CDR3 is given with its conserved first and last residue. Each record gives: J gene, V gene, D gene, clone size, CDR3 protein, CDR3 DNA. A D gene is named only where the DNA matches it firmly. Clone size is shown for a subset of rows, as once, few, many or a class of expanded clone.

j_gene: TRBJ1-6; v_gene: TRBV25-1; d_gene: NA; abundance: many; CDR3aa: CASSGTGIGTPLHF; CDR3nt: TGTGCCAGCAGTGGAACGGGTATAGGGACACCCCTCCACTTT
j_gene: TRBJ2-7; v_gene: TRBV6-5; d_gene: NA; abundance: many; CDR3aa: CASIKDYEQYF; CDR3nt: TGTGCCAGCATCAAGGACTACGAGCAGTACTTC
j_gene: TRBJ2-7; v_gene: TRBV28; d_gene: NA; abundance: many; CDR3aa: CASSFPRWGADEQYF; CDR3nt: TGTGCCAGCAGTTTCCCCCGTTGGGGGGCGGACGAGCAGTACTTC
j_gene: TRBJ2-3; v_gene: TRBV24-1; d_gene: NA; abundance: many; CDR3aa: CATSDLGESTDTQYF; CDR3nt: TGTGCCACCAGTGATTTGGGGGAAAGCACAGATACGCAGTATTTT
j_gene: TRBJ1-1; v_gene: TRBV6-1; d_gene: NA; abundance: few; CDR3aa: CASSTRNTEAFF; CDR3nt: TGTGCCAGCAGTACCAGGAACACTGAAGCTTTCTTT
j_gene: TRBJ2-1; v_gene: TRBV4-1; d_gene: NA; abundance: many; CDR3aa: CASSQDMQRNYNEQFF; CDR3nt: TGCGCCAGCAGCCAAGATATGCAGCGGAACTACAATGAGCAGTTCTTC
j_gene: TRBJ1-5; v_gene: TRBV28; d_gene: NA; abundance: NA; CDR3aa: CASSSPGGGIQPQHF; CDR3nt: TGTGCCAGCAGCTCCCCGGGTGGGGGGATCCAGCCCCAGCATTTT
j_gene: TRBJ1-1; v_gene: TRBV7-2; d_gene: TRBD1; abundance: few; CDR3aa: CASSLTGTGNTEAFF; CDR3nt: TGTGCCAGCAGTTTAACCGGGACAGGGAACACTGAAGCTTTCTTT
j_gene: TRBJ1-5; v_gene: TRBV7-2; d_gene: TRBD1; abundance: many; CDR3aa: CASSTPGTVSNQPQHF; CDR3nt: TGTGCCAGCAGCACCCCGGGGACAGTATCTAATCAGCCCCAGCATTTT
j_gene: TRBJ2-7; v_gene: TRBV29-1; d_gene: TRBD2; abundance: NA; CDR3aa: CSVGGTYEQYF; CDR3nt: TGCAGCGTGGGGGGGACCTACGAGCAGTACTTC
j_gene: TRBJ1-2; v_gene: TRBV20-1; d_gene: TRBD1; abundance: many; CDR3aa: CSARDILGDRSHGYTF; CDR3nt: TGCAGTGCTAGAGATATCCTTGGGGACAGATCGCATGGCTACACCTTC
j_gene: TRBJ1-6; v_gene: TRBV10-3; d_gene: TRBD1; abundance: NA; CDR3aa: CAISPYGTGASPLHF; CDR3nt: TGTGCCATCAGTCCGTACGGGACAGGGGCTTCACCCCTCCACTTT
j_gene: TRBJ2-7; v_gene: TRBV9; d_gene: TRBD2; abundance: many; CDR3aa: CASSVGGGSLYEQYF; CDR3nt: TGTGCCAGCAGCGTAGGGGGCGGGAGTTTATACGAGCAGTACTTC
j_gene: TRBJ2-6; v_gene: TRBV7-9; d_gene: TRBD1; abundance: NA; CDR3aa: CASSSTGAGANVLTF; CDR3nt: TGTGCCAGCAGCTCCACAGGGGCTGGGGCCAACGTCCTGACTTTC
j_gene: TRBJ2-3; v_gene: TRBV11-3; d_gene: NA; abundance: NA; CDR3aa: CASSSGGPKTDTQYF; CDR3nt: TGTGCCAGCAGCTCTGGGGGACCCAAAACAGATACGCAGTATTTT
j_gene: TRBJ2-1; v_gene: TRBV9; d_gene: TRBD1; abundance: few; CDR3aa: CASSAGGFSEQFF; CDR3nt: TGTGCCAGCAGCGCAGGGGGTTTCAGTGAGCAGTTCTTC
j_gene: TRBJ2-3; v_gene: TRBV12-3/TRBV12-4; d_gene: TRBD1; abundance: few; CDR3aa: CASSQDRGVTDTQYF; CDR3nt: TGTGCCAGCAGCCAGGACAGGGGGGTCACAGATACGCAGTATTTT
j_gene: TRBJ2-1; v_gene: TRBV5-6; d_gene: NA; abundance: few; CDR3aa: CASSITVQVKYNEQFF; CDR3nt: TGTGCCAGCAGTATCACGGTCCAAGTAAAATACAATGAGCAGTTCTTC
j_gene: TRBJ2-2; v_gene: TRBV2; d_gene: NA; abundance: few; CDR3aa: CASSEYPGELFF; CDR3nt: TGTGCCAGCTCCGAGTACCCCGGGGAGCTGTTTTTT
j_gene: TRBJ2-2; v_gene: TRBV7-3; d_gene: TRBD1; abundance: NA; CDR3aa: CASSLTIRQGAGELFF; CDR3nt: TGTGCCAGCAGCTTAACAATAAGACAGGGGGCCGGGGAGCTGTTTTTT
j_gene: TRBJ1-1; v_gene: TRBV6-6; d_gene: TRBD1; abundance: many; CDR3aa: CASRDRGGITEAFF; CDR3nt: TGTGCCAGCAGGGACAGGGGAGGGATAACTGAAGCTTTCTTT
j_gene: TRBJ2-7; v_gene: TRBV6-5; d_gene: NA; abundance: NA; CDR3aa: CASSYGGTASYEQYF; CDR3nt: TGTGCCAGCAGTTACGGAGGGACCGCCTCCTACGAGCAGTACTTC
j_gene: TRBJ1-2; v_gene: TRBV7-9; d_gene: NA; abundance: many; CDR3aa: CASSLAPPSGPF; CDR3nt: TGTGCCAGCAGCTTAGCCCCGCCGTCGGGGCCGTTC
j_gene: TRBJ2-1; v_gene: TRBV7-2; d_gene: TRBD2; abundance: few; CDR3aa: CASSLAREILNEQFF; CDR3nt: TGTGCCAGCAGCTTAGCGCGGGAGATTCTCAATGAGCAGTTCTTC
j_gene: TRBJ1-2; v_gene: TRBV19; d_gene: TRBD1; abundance: many; CDR3aa: CASSPRGGRGQDHGYTF; CDR3nt: TGTGCCAGTAGTCCAAGAGGTGGCAGGGGGCAAGATCATGGCTACACCTTC
j_gene: TRBJ1-1; v_gene: TRBV12-3/TRBV12-4; d_gene: NA; abundance: NA; CDR3aa: CASRRLEGSTEAFF; CDR3nt: TGTGCCAGCAGACGACTGGAGGGGAGCACTGAAGCTTTCTTT
j_gene: TRBJ2-7; v_gene: TRBV19; d_gene: NA; abundance: NA; CDR3aa: CASSMGSNYEQYF; CDR3nt: TGTGCCAGTAGTATGGGTTCAAACTACGAGCAGTACTTC
j_gene: TRBJ2-6; v_gene: TRBV4-3; d_gene: TRBD1; abundance: few; CDR3aa: CASSQDSSGQAHSSGANVLTF; CDR3nt: TGCGCCAGCAGCCAAGATTCTTCCGGACAGGCCCATAGCTCTGGGGCCAACGTCCTGACTTTC
j_gene: TRBJ2-1; v_gene: TRBV10-3; d_gene: TRBD1; abundance: many; CDR3aa: CAISGDRVEQFF; CDR3nt: TGTGCCATCAGTGGAGACAGGGTTGAGCAGTTCTTC
j_gene: TRBJ2-7; v_gene: TRBV20-1; d_gene: TRBD2; abundance: many; CDR3aa: CSATQGRRGGLREQYF; CDR3nt: TGCAGTGCTACACAAGGTCGGCGCGGGGGACTGCGAGAGCAGTACTTC
j_gene: TRBJ1-1; v_gene: TRBV3-1; d_gene: NA; abundance: many; CDR3aa: CASSQEVTEAFF; CDR3nt: TGTGCCAGCAGCCAAGAGGTCACTGAAGCTTTCTTT
j_gene: TRBJ2-3; v_gene: TRBV7-3; d_gene: NA; abundance: many; CDR3aa: CASSSGLVRTDTQYF; CDR3nt: TGTGCCAGCAGCTCGGGCCTCGTGAGGACAGATACGCAGTATTTT
j_gene: TRBJ2-1; v_gene: TRBV20-1; d_gene: TRBD1; abundance: many; CDR3aa: CSARGRDSPYNEQFF; CDR3nt: TGCAGTGCCAGAGGACGGGACAGTCCCTACAATGAGCAGTTCTTC
j_gene: TRBJ1-4; v_gene: TRBV25-1; d_gene: NA; abundance: many; CDR3aa: CASSDMGSANEKLFF; CDR3nt: TGTGCCAGCAGTGATATGGGTTCGGCTAATGAAAAACTGTTTTTT